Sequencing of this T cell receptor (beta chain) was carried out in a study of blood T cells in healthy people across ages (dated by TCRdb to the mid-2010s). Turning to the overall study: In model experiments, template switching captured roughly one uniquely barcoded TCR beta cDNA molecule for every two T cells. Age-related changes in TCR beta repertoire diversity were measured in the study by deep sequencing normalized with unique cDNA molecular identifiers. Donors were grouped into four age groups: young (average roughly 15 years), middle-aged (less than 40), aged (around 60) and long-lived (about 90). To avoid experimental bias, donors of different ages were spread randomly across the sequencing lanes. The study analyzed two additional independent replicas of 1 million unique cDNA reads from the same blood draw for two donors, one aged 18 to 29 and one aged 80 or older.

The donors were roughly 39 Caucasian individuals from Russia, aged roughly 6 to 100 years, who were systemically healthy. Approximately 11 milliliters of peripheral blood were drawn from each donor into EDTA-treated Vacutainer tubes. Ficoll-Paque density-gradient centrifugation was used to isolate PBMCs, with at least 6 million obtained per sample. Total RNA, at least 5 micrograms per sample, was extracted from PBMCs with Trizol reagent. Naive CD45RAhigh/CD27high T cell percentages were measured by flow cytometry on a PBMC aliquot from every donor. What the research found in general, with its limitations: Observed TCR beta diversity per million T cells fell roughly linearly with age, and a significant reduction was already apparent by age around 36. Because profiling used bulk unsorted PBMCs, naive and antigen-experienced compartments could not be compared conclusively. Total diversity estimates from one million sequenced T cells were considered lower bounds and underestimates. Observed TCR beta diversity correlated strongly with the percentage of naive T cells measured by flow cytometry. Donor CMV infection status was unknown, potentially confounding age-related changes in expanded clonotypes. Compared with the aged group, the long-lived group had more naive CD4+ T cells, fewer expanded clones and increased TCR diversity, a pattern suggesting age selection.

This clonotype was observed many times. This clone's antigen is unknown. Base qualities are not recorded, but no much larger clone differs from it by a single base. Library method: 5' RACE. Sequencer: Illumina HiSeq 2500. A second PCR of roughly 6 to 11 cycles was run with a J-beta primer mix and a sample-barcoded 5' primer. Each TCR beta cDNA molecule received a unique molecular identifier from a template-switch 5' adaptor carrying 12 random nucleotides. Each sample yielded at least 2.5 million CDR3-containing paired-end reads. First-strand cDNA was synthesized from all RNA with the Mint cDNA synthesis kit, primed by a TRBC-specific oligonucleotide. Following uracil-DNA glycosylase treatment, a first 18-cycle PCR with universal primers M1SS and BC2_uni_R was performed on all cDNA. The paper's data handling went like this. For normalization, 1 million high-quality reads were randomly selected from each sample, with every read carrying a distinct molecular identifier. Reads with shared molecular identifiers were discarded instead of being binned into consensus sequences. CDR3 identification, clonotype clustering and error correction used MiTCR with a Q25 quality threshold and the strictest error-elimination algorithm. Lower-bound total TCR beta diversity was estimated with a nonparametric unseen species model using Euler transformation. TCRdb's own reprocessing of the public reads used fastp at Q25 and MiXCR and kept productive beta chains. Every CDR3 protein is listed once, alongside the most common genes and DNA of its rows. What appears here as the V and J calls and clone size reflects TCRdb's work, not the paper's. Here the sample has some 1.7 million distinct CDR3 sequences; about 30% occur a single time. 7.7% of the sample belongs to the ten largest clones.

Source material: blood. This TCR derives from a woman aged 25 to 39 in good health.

The CDR3 sequence is CASSEGTGGHEQYF. The sequence in DNA is TGCGCCAGCAGTGAGGGGACAGGGGGCCACGAGCAGTACTTC. The rearrangement joined TRBV10-1 to TRBJ2-7, with TRBD1 matching 12 junction bases. After removal of 2 bases from V and 5 bases from J, the junction retains 1 base not matched to a gene. CDR1 and CDR2 (WNHNN, SYGVQD) derive from the germline V gene (reference sequence). Taken from cysteine to phenylalanine, the CDR3 has 14 residues. The sequence is cut down to CDR3 DNA, 42 bases in frame from base 1.